The present T cell receptor beta chain was sequenced within a study of blood T cell repertoires in COVID-19. Profiling relied on immunoSEQ multiplex PCR, and the TCRdb table lists in-frame clones only, not all of them. The sample carries some 350,000 clones, almost 90% recorded once. V lost 3 bases and J lost 4, with 12 bases in between. This CDR3 region has 15 residues. Germline CDR1 and CDR2: KGHDR and SFDVKD. The V and J genes are TRBV24-1 and TRBJ2-1, with D tentatively TRBD1 (5 bases). Sequenced material: peripheral blood. This receptor was obtained from an older woman with COVID-19, enrolled during active disease. The CDR3 spells CATSDPRTPYNEQFF. The CDR3 DNA reads TGTGCCACCAGTGATCCGAGGACACCTTACAATGAGCAGTTCTTC.